The 14 T cell receptor beta chains in this list originate from one sample, sequenced in a study of OX40 agonist ivuxolimab in advanced cancers. Assay: immunoSEQ multiplex PCR; the TCRdb copy retains only in-frame clones and omits some. This table has tens of thousands of clones, 85% appearing once. Sequencing was performed on CD4+ or CD8+ T cells sorted from blood, taken in a trial of the OX40 agonist ivuxolimab. The receptors come from an adult with an advanced solid tumor such as melanoma, head and neck, liver or kidney cancer.

The rearrangement joins TRBV25-1 to TRBJ2-3; D ambiguous. V lost 6 bases and J lost 4, with 11 bases in between. From germline, CDR1 is MGHDK and CDR2 SYGVNS. This CDR3 comprises 13 residues. The DNA of the CDR3 is TGTGCCAGCAGGCCGGCGGTGGCAGATACGCAGTATTTT. Amino acid sequence: CASRPAVADTQYF. The complete variable domain, with remaining parts taken from reference TRBV25-1 and TRBJ2-3, reads EADIYQTPRYLVIGTGKKITLECSQTMGHDKMYWYQQDPGMELHLIHYSYGVNSTEKGDLSSESTVSRIRTEHFPLTLESARPSHTSQYLCASRPAVADTQYFGPGTRLTVL.

This chain links TRBV7-9 with TRBJ2-3, with 10 bases aligning to TRBD2. Trimming removed 5 bases from V and 5 bases from J; junction bases left unmatched: 10. The CDR3 runs 16 residues. The germline CDR1 and CDR2 sequences are SEHNR and FQNEAQ (reference sequence). CDR3 DNA sequence: TGTGCCAGCAGCCCGCATTCTAGCGGGAGTAAAGATACGCAGTATTTT. Protein sequence: CASSPHSSGSKDTQYF.

This chain joins TRBV5-4 and TRBJ2-2, with TRBD1 matching over 7 bases. The CDR3 contains 15 residues. Per the germline V gene, CDR1 is SGHNT and CDR2 is YYREEE (reference sequence). V gave up 0 bases and J gave up 4 bases; unmatched junction bases: 3. CDR3 amino acids: CASSLVDRSTGELFF. In DNA form, the CDR3 reads TGTGCCAGCAGCTTGGTGGACAGGAGCACCGGGGAGCTGTTTTTT.

The V gene is TRBV5-8, the J gene TRBJ2-5; a weak D match, TRBD2 (5 bases). In germline, CDR1 is SGHTS, CDR2 YDEGEE. V was pared by 0 bases and J by 1 base, with 13 bases between. The CDR3 has 16 residues. CDR3 residues: CASSLERRSAQETQYF. The CDR3 DNA is TGTGCCAGCAGCTTGGAACGGAGGAGCGCCCAAGAGACCCAGTACTTC. Looking up the rest from reference TRBV5-8 and TRBJ2-5 gives the full variable domain: EAGVTQSPTHLIKTRGQQATLRCSPISGHTSVYWYQQALGLGLQFLLWYDEGEERNRGNFPPRFSGRQFPNYSSELNVNALELEDSALYLCASSLERRSAQETQYFGPGTRLLVL.

J is TRBJ2-7 and V is TRBV6-6; D is uncertain. Germline V lookup: CDR1 MNHNY, CDR2 SVGAGI (reference sequence). The CDR3 spans 12 residues. V gave up 6 bases and J gave up 3 bases, with 9 bases separating them. The CDR3 nucleotides read TGTGCCAGCAGCCGGGTCTTCTACGAGCAGTACTTC. Translation: CASSRVFYEQYF.

The J gene is TRBJ2-7, the V gene TRBV27; D is undetermined. V was pared by 4 bases and J by 6 bases, with 19 bases between. The CDR3 spans 15 residues. Germline V gene lookup returns CDR1 MNHEY and CDR2 SMNVEV (reference sequence). CDR3 sequence: CASSYYPPPPGEQYF. In DNA, the CDR3 is TGTGCCAGCAGTTACTACCCCCCCCCACCGGGCGAGCAGTACTTC.

The rearrangement joins TRBV28 to TRBJ1-5; TRBD1 matches at 9 bases. Germline values: CDR1 MDHEN, CDR2 SYDVKM. J was trimmed by 7 bases and V by 10 bases; bases with no gene match: 11. The CDR3 is 14 residues long. The CDR3 sequence is CATKTGGENQPQHF. In DNA form, the CDR3 reads TGTGCCACAAAGACAGGGGGTGAAAACCAGCCCCAGCATTTT.

The chain recombines TRBV13 with TRBJ2-5, with 10 bases matching TRBD1. The better agreement between TRBJ2-7 and the DNA end casts doubt on the J call. The CDR3 covers 15 residues. Germline V gene data show CDR1 as PRHDT and CDR2 as FYEKMQ (reference sequence). The CDR3 sequence: CASSPGTGVSYEQYF. The CDR3 coding sequence is TGTGCCAGCAGCCCTGGGACAGGGGTTTCCTACGAGCAGTACTTC.

The rearrangement uses TRBV27 and TRBJ1-2, with 8 bases lining up with TRBD1. J gave up 4 bases and V 5 bases, and 9 bases lay outside the gene matches. Germline V gene lookup returns CDR1 MNHEY and CDR2 SMNVEV (reference sequence). There are 15 residues in the CDR3. CDR3 DNA: TGTGCCAGCAGTCCTAGGACAGGGAGCAGCTATGGCTACACCTTC. This gives the protein CASSPRTGSSYGYTF.

Comments on this clone: One end of the junction is discordant with germline, which a read error may explain. The gene calls are TRBV7-7 and TRBJ2-7; 8 nucleotides line up with TRBD1. CDR3 length equals 14 residues. In germline, CDR1 is SSHAT, CDR2 FNYEAQ (reference sequence). CDR3 bases: TGTGCTAGCAGCTTAAGGACAGGGAATTACGAGCAGTACTTC. Translated: CASSLRTGNYEQYF. Full variable domain (remainder filled in from reference TRBV7-7 and TRBJ2-7): GAGVSQSPRYKVTKRGQDVTLRCDPISSHATLYWYQQALGQGPEFLTYFNYEAQPDKSGLPSDRFSAERPEGSISTLTIQRTEQRDSAMYRCASSLRTGNYEQYFGPGTRLTVT.

The rearrangement links TRBV10-1 to TRBJ2-7; 10 bases line up with TRBD1. The CDR3 extends over 16 amino acids. Trimming cost V 6 bases and J 5 bases; bases outside gene matches: 13. CDR1 and CDR2 (germline): WNHNN, SYGVQD (reference sequence). CDR3 amino acids: CASSPGVRTGGDEQYF. DNA of the CDR3: TGCGCCAGCAGCCCCGGAGTTCGGACAGGGGGAGACGAGCAGTACTTC.

This clone was seen at least ten times. The chain uses TRBV2 and TRBJ1-2; 12 bases agree with TRBD1. The CDR3 consists of 13 residues. CDR1 SNHLY and CDR2 FYNNEI come from the germline V gene. With V trimmed by 10 bases and J by 9 bases, 9 bases remained unmatched. DNA of the CDR3: TGTGCCACCTCCGGGACAGGGGGCTTTAGCTACACCTTC. Its translation: CATSGTGGFSYTF.

This chain links TRBV6-6 with TRBJ1-5; possible D gene TRBD1, 5 bases. The germline V gene has CDR1 MNHNY and CDR2 SVGAGI (reference sequence). Between the trimmed V and J ends, which lost 6 bases and 3 bases, there was a span of 9 bases. The CDR3 contains 13 residues. The CDR3 protein is CASSGGLNQPQHF. CDR3 nucleotide sequence: TGTGCCAGCAGCGGGGGTCTCAATCAGCCCCAGCATTTT.

V usage is TRBV6-4 and J usage is TRBJ2-7; 8 bases are shared with TRBD1. The CDR3 sequence is 16 residues long. The J segment lost 4 bases and the V segment lost 5 bases, leaving 13 bases of the junction unmatched. CDR1 MRHNA and CDR2 SNTAGT come from the germline V gene. The CDR3 DNA sequence: TGTGCCAGCAGTCACCTCTCCGGACAGGGAAGGTACGAGCAGTACTTC. Protein product: CASSHLSGQGRYEQYF.